A selection of T cell receptor beta chains follows, all from one sample in a study of cytomegalovirus exposure and HLA in healthy donors. Sequenced by immunoSEQ multiplex PCR; TCRdb stores in-frame clones only, minus some. The table has about 150,000 clones, around 82% seen once. Material for sequencing was PBMCs. The receptor set was obtained from a woman aged 45-60 years in good health and CMV-seropositive. Both conserved end residues are part of each CDR3. A D gene is named only where the DNA matches it firmly. Size tells how often a clone was seen (once, few, many) or the class of an expanded clone, and some rows leave it out.

j_gene | v_gene | d_gene | abundance | CDR3aa | CDR3nt
TRBJ1-5 | TRBV6-5 | - | - | CASSFSGQKNQPQHF | TGTGCCAGCAGTTTCTCGGGGCAGAAGAATCAGCCCCAGCATTTT
TRBJ2-3 | TRBV9 | TRBD2 | once | CASSARPGGTDTQYF | TGTGCCAGCAGCGCCCGACCGGGGGGAACAGATACGCAGTATTTT
TRBJ2-7 | TRBV27 | TRBD1 | - | CASSLSNPFLRTGGNEQYF | TGTGCCAGCAGTTTATCCAACCCGTTTCTCAGGACAGGGGGAAACGAGCAGTACTTC
TRBJ1-2 | TRBV7-9 | - | - | CSSSLITLLNYGYTF | TGTTCCAGCAGCTTAATCACTCTCCTTAACTATGGCTACACCTTC
TRBJ2-2 | TRBV6-1 | TRBD2 | - | CASRQLAGNTGELFF | TGTGCCAGCAGGCAATTAGCGGGGAACACCGGGGAGCTGTTTTTT
TRBJ2-5 | TRBV2 | - | once | CASSGGAGETQYF | TGTGCCAGCAGTGGTGGGGCTGGGGAGACCCAGTACTTC
TRBJ2-4 | TRBV4-2 | TRBD1 | few | CASSQQDRGEDIQYF | TGTGCCAGCAGCCAACAGGACAGGGGAGAGGACATTCAGTACTTC
TRBJ1-2 | TRBV18 | TRBD1 | - | CASSPGTGGYYGYTF | TGTGCCAGCTCACCAGGGACAGGGGGATACTATGGCTACACCTTC
TRBJ1-6 | TRBV4-1 | - | - | CASSPSTGYNSPLHF | TGCGCCAGCAGCCCTAGCACAGGGTACAATTCACCCCTCCACTTT
TRBJ1-1 | TRBV12-2 | - | - | CARAPGNTEAFF | TGTGCAAGAGCTCCAGGGAACACTGAAGCTTTCTTT
TRBJ1-4 | TRBV6-5 | - | - | CASSYGAATNEKLFF | TGTGCCAGCAGTTACGGGGCAGCTACTAATGAAAAACTGTTTTTT
TRBJ1-1 | TRBV4-3 | - | - | CASSQVGTSHTAFF | TGCGCCAGCAGCCAAGTAGGGACAAGTCATACAGCTTTCTTT
TRBJ1-6 | TRBV18 | - | - | CASSEESSYNSPLHF | TGTGCCAGCTCAGAGGAGAGCTCCTATAATTCACCCCTCCACTTT
TRBJ1-2 | TRBV29-1 | - | - | CSASGSYGYTF | TGCAGCGCATCAGGGTCCTATGGCTACACCTTC
TRBJ2-7 | TRBV7-9 | TRBD2 | - | CASSLLAGGSSYEQYF | TGTGCCAGCAGCTTACTAGCGGGGGGTTCCTCCTACGAGCAGTACTTC
TRBJ1-5 | TRBV6-1 | TRBD1 | - | CASSEAGQGWSQPQHF | TGTGCCAGCAGTGAAGCGGGACAGGGGTGGTCTCAGCCCCAGCATTTT
TRBJ2-4 | TRBV27 | - | - | CANRRTDLAKNIQYF | TGTGCCAACCGCCGGACAGACCTAGCCAAAAACATTCAGTACTTC
TRBJ2-7 | TRBV27 | TRBD1 | - | CASRPRGGTGTEQYF | TGTGCCAGCAGACCCCGGGGCGGGACAGGGACCGAGCAGTACTTC
TRBJ1-1 | TRBV27 | - | - | CASSLEVNTEAFF | TGTGCCAGCAGTTTGGAGGTGAACACTGAAGCTTTCTTT
TRBJ2-3 | TRBV19 | - | - | CASRPNGAGTQYF | TGTGCCAGTAGACCCAACGGTGCTGGTACGCAGTATTTT
TRBJ1-2 | TRBV13 | TRBD1 | - | CASSLGTGDYGYTF | TGTGCCAGCAGCTTAGGAACAGGGGACTATGGCTACACCTTC
TRBJ2-5 | TRBV18 | - | - | CASQQVGRQETQYF | TGTGCCAGCCAACAGGTGGGTCGGCAAGAGACCCAGTACTTC
TRBJ1-1 | TRBV13 | - | - | CASSLGRGHAFF | TGTGCCAGCAGCTTAGGCCGGGGACATGCTTTCTTT
TRBJ2-5 | TRBV2 | TRBD1 | few | CASSTRTGGRTQYF | TGTGCCAGCAGTACCCGGACAGGGGGCCGGACCCAGTACTTC
TRBJ1-5 | TRBV9 | TRBD1 | - | CASSVGWDRANQPQHF | TGTGCCAGCAGCGTAGGTTGGGACAGGGCAAATCAGCCCCAGCATTTT
TRBJ2-7 | TRBV6-5 | - | - | CATSGVGEQYF | TGTGCCACGTCGGGGGTAGGTGAGCAGTACTTC
TRBJ1-5 | TRBV6-5 | - | - | CASSVQGGQPQHF | TGTGCCAGCAGTGTCCAGGGAGGTCAGCCCCAGCATTTT
TRBJ2-7 | TRBV5-1 | - | - | CASSFNFDRRDYEQYF | TGCGCCAGCAGCTTTAACTTTGATAGAAGAGACTACGAGCAGTACTTC
TRBJ2-5 | TRBV5-1 | TRBD1 | - | CASSDQQGAGETQYF | TGCGCCAGCAGCGACCAACAGGGGGCAGGGGAGACCCAGTACTTC
TRBJ1-4 | TRBV29-1 | - | - | CSFHTGEKLFF | TGCAGCTTCCACACAGGGGAAAAACTGTTTTTT
TRBJ1-1 | TRBV7-9 | TRBD1 | - | CASSPQGARTEAFF | TGTGCCAGCAGCCCCCAGGGGGCGCGGACTGAAGCTTTCTTT
TRBJ2-7 | TRBV29-1 | TRBD2 | - | CSATIAGGLYYEQYF | TGCAGCGCTACTATAGCGGGGGGTCTCTACTACGAGCAGTACTTC
TRBJ1-6 | TRBV9 | - | - | CASSAFGGGNSPLHF | TGTGCCAGCAGCGCTTTCGGGGGAGGGAATTCACCCCTCCACTTT
TRBJ2-3 | TRBV19 | TRBD1 | - | CASSKPDRAGDTQYF | TGTGCCAGTAGTAAGCCAGACAGGGCGGGAGATACGCAGTATTTT
TRBJ2-7 | TRBV2 | - | - | CASSEALGLKAYEQYF | TGTGCCAGCAGTGAAGCGCTTGGACTCAAGGCCTACGAGCAGTACTTC
TRBJ2-1 | TRBV5-4 | TRBD2 | - | CASSIKTSGGAYEQFF | TGTGCCAGCAGCATAAAGACTAGCGGGGGGGCATATGAGCAGTTCTTC
TRBJ1-6 | TRBV9 | - | once | CASSVGEGENSPLHF | TGTGCCAGCAGCGTAGGAGAAGGGGAAAATTCACCCCTCCACTTT
TRBJ2-3 | TRBV4-3 | - | - | CASSHSRTSTDTQYF | TGCGCCAGCAGCCATTCCCGAACTAGCACAGATACGCAGTATTTT
TRBJ2-1 | TRBV28 | - | - | CASSLSSGGRGEQFF | TGTGCCAGCAGTTTAAGTTCGGGGGGCCGTGGTGAGCAGTTCTTC
TRBJ2-3 | TRBV5-6 | - | - | CASSRRGPDTQYF | TGTGCCAGCAGCAGGCGGGGCCCAGATACGCAGTATTTT
TRBJ2-1 | TRBV5-1 | TRBD2 | - | CASSMTSGGYNEQFF | TGCGCCAGCAGCATGACTAGCGGGGGGTACAATGAGCAGTTCTTC
TRBJ1-4 | TRBV6-5 | - | - | CASSLGQNLHEKLFF | TGTGCCAGCAGCCTTGGACAAAATCTCCATGAAAAACTGTTTTTT
TRBJ2-2 | TRBV7-9 | - | - | CASSSLDSTGELFF | TGTGCCAGCAGCTCCTTGGACAGCACCGGGGAGCTGTTTTTT
TRBJ1-6 | TRBV30 | - | - | CAWRGGSAKLQSSYNSPLHF | TGTGCCTGGAGAGGCGGCTCGGCTAAACTCCAAAGCTCCTATAATTCACCCCTCCACTTT
TRBJ1-2 | TRBV13 | - | - | CASSPLGGANYGYTF | TGTGCCAGCAGCCCCCTTGGGGGGGCGAACTATGGCTACACCTTC
TRBJ1-2 | TRBV6-6 | - | once | CASSSDRTSYGYTF | TGTGCCAGCAGTTCAGACAGGACCAGCTATGGCTACACCTTC
TRBJ1-1 | TRBV5-1 | - | - | CASSLGTGGLVTEAFF | TGCGCCAGCAGCTTGGGAACGGGGGGGCTGGTCACTGAAGCTTTCTTT
TRBJ2-1 | TRBV9 | TRBD1 | - | CASSVGGDRGRGEQFF | TGTGCCAGCAGCGTAGGTGGCGACAGGGGGAGGGGTGAGCAGTTCTTC
TRBJ1-6 | TRBV4-3 | TRBD1 | - | CASSPTGGSYNSPLHF | TGCGCCAGCAGCCCTACAGGGGGCTCCTATAATTCACCCCTCCACTTT
TRBJ2-1 | TRBV6-5 | TRBD1 | - | CASRPGTVDGDEQFF | TGTGCCAGCAGACCCGGGACAGTGGATGGGGATGAGCAGTTCTTC
TRBJ2-5 | TRBV6-5 | TRBD2 | - | CASSYSTGGAGETQYF | TGTGCCAGCAGTTACTCGACCGGGGGGGCCGGGGAGACCCAGTACTTC
TRBJ1-2 | TRBV6-1 | TRBD1 | once | CASTPTGDYGYTF | TGTGCCAGCACCCCGACAGGGGACTATGGCTACACCTTC
TRBJ1-1 | TRBV29-1 | - | - | CSVGQGTTEAFF | TGCAGCGTTGGGCAGGGGACGACTGAAGCTTTCTTT